This T cell receptor beta chain was identified during a study of shared clonotypes between healthy human individuals. This clone was seen a single time. Antigen unknown. Template amounts of roughly 300 ng DNA, approximately 30,000 T cell genomes, were employed in unsorted PBMC replicate PCRs. In the study's own analysis: Without quality scores, immunoSEQ junctional reads could not be filtered like full-length reads. Clones were read by immunoSEQ multiplex PCR, and TCRdb kept only the in-frame ones, dropping some. The V and J calls and clone size are taken from that table; D and trimming were inferred from the DNA. The sample includes about half a million clones, over 70% seen only once; the top ten take more than 9.5%. This CDR3 comprises 13 residues. CDR1 SGHRS and CDR2 YFSETQ come from the germline V gene. V lost 2 bases and J lost 7, with 13 bases in between. Whole-study findings and limits: Having only a few donors restricted how much genetic and exposure-history diversity was captured.

The chain has TRBV5-1 and TRBJ2-7; tentative D call: TRBD1 (6 bases). The receptor comes from a woman aged 40 to 50 in good health. Some clones in this sample may be carry-over from other donors' samples. The sample was PBMCs. Here the CDR3 reads CASSFAGADEQYF. In DNA, the CDR3 is TGCGCCAGCAGCTTCGCAGGGGCGGATGAGCAGTACTTC.